Below, 30 T cell receptor beta chains from the same sample are listed, as sequenced in a study of CD8 T cells in ankylosing spondylitis. TCRdb reanalysed the 5' RACE reads using MiXCR and keeps one entry per CDR3 protein. Of 250,000 to 300,000 distinct CDR3 sequences in the sample, around 20% were seen once. The sequenced sample consisted of blood, either unsorted or a sorted T cell fraction (not recorded which). The receptors were sampled from a male donor with ankylosing spondylitis or in good health (not recorded which).

This chain connects TRBV6-1 to TRBJ1-5; D is unclear. CDR1 and CDR2 from the germline V gene are MNHNS and SASEGT. CDR3 length: 13 residues. V lost 0 bases and J lost 4, with 4 bases in between. CDR3 loop: CASSEAPNQPQHF. The CDR3 bases are TGTGCCAGCAGTGAAGCCCCGAATCAGCCCCAGCATTTT.

Ten or more counts support this clonotype. The chain joins TRBV5-1 to TRBJ2-3; maybe TRBD2 (5 bases). V shed 0 bases and J shed 1 base, with 9 bases lying between them. Germline assignment: CDR1 SGHRS and CDR2 YFSETQ. This CDR3 has 15 amino acids. The CDR3 here is CASSLATRGTDTQYF. The DNA for the CDR3 is TGCGCCAGCAGCTTGGCCACGCGGGGCACAGATACGCAGTATTTT. The variable domain in full, completed from reference TRBV5-1 and TRBJ2-3, reads KAGVTQTPRYLIKTRGQQVTLSCSPISGHRSVSWYQQTPGQGLQFLFEYFSETQRNKGNFPGRFSGRQFSNSRSEMNVSTLELGDSALYLCASSLATRGTDTQYFGPGTRLTVL.

This clonotype turned up a few times. The CDR3 reads CASSQDRRRNQETQYF. The CDR3 nucleotides are TGTGCCAGCAGCCAAGATAGGAGGCGGAACCAAGAGACCCAGTACTTC. This chain connects TRBV3-1 to TRBJ2-5; a possible D gene is TRBD2 (5 bases). Trimming stripped 0 bases from V and 0 bases from J, with 11 bases between. Per germline, CDR1 LGHDT and CDR2 YNNKEL (reference sequence). The CDR3 spans 16 residues.

The J gene is TRBJ2-7, the V gene TRBV27, with D perhaps TRBD1 (6 bases). The V end lost 4 bases, the J end lost 8 bases, and 9 bases lay between the germline ends. Germline CDR1 is MNHEY and CDR2 is SMNVEV (reference sequence). The CDR3 consists of 11 residues. CDR3 region: CASSSQGQQYV. The DNA of the CDR3 is TGTGCCAGCAGTTCACAGGGACAGCAGTACGTC.

J is TRBJ2-7 and V is TRBV6-1, with 13 bases identical to TRBD2. The V gene's germline CDR1 is MNHNS and CDR2 SASEGT. The CDR3 has 15 residues. Losses at the gene ends were 8 bases for V and 5 bases for J; bases not matched to a gene: 9. The CDR3 nucleotides read TGTGCCAGCGCCCCTACTAGCGGGAGGGACCACGAGCAGTACGTC. This sequence encodes CASAPTSGRDHEQYV.

The chain is built from TRBV29-1 and TRBJ2-5; 7 nucleotides align to TRBD1. The CDR3 consists of 13 residues. The trim removed 6 bases at V and 5 bases at J, leaving 9 bases unmatched. Germline CDR1 reads SQVTM; CDR2 reads ANQGSEA. CDR3 amino acids: CSVSGQLAETQYF. The CDR3 nucleotides read TGCAGCGTATCGGGACAGCTCGCGGAGACCCAGTACTTC.

This clonotype appeared a few times. A junction boundary mismatches the germline segment, possibly from a read error. J is TRBJ2-1 and V is TRBV7-7; TRBD1 matches at 10 bases. The CDR3 has 16 amino acids. Germline CDR1 reads SSHAT; CDR2 reads FNYEAQ (reference sequence). CDR3 sequence: CASSLVDRGPRNEQFF. CDR3 nucleotides: TGTGCTAGCAGCTTAGTTGACAGGGGGCCACGCAATGAGCAGTTCTTC.

The J gene is TRBJ1-2, the V gene TRBV12-3 or TRBV12-4, with 8 bases fitting TRBD1. The CDR3 covers 15 residues. J lost 8 bases, V lost 5 bases, and 13 bases had no gene match. DNA of the CDR3: TGTGCCAGCAGTCCATTCCAGGAGACAGGGGACGGCTACACCTTC. Encoded protein: CASSPFQETGDGYTF.

This clonotype was seen only a few times. This CDR3 reads CASGDQGDNEQFF. The DNA of the CDR3 is TGTGCCAGCGGCGATCAGGGCGACAATGAGCAGTTCTTC. V is TRBV6-1 and J is TRBJ2-1, with D possibly matching TRBD1 (5 bases). This CDR3 is built from 13 residues. The V gene's germline CDR1 is MNHNS and CDR2 SASEGT. V dropped 8 bases and J dropped 5 bases, with 13 bases sitting between them.

The chain employs TRBV6-5 and TRBJ1-2, with no clear D. Germline lookup yields CDR1 MNHEY and CDR2 SVGAGI. The CDR3 sequence is 13 residues long. V was shortened by 0 bases and J by 8 bases, with 10 bases between the two germline ends. CDR3 sequence (DNA): TGTGCCAGCAGTTACTCGATAGCAGGCGGCTACACCTTC. This encodes CASSYSIAGGYTF.

This sequence joins TRBV29-1 and TRBJ2-6; no clear D gene. Trimming shortened V by 4 bases and J by 0 bases, and 13 bases separated the two germline ends. The CDR3 length is 16 residues. Per germline, CDR1 SQVTM and CDR2 ANQGSEA. The CDR3 protein is CSVGGRETSGANVLTF. The CDR3 nucleotides are TGCAGCGTTGGGGGTAGGGAAACCTCTGGGGCCAACGTCCTGACTTTC.

The chain joins TRBV6-6 to TRBJ1-2; weak D call: TRBD1 (5 bases). This CDR3 comprises 13 residues. Germline assignment: CDR1 MNHNY and CDR2 SVGAGI (reference sequence). The germline V and J ends were trimmed by 5 bases and 8 bases, with 15 bases remaining between them. In DNA form, the CDR3 reads TGTGCCAGCAGTCACAGCCGGGGACCCGGCTACACCTTC. Translating it yields CASSHSRGPGYTF.

V gene TRBV19 combines with J gene TRBJ1-5; no definite D call. Per the germline V gene, CDR1 is LNHDA and CDR2 is SQIVND (reference sequence). V lost 7 bases and J 6 bases, leaving 10 bases between the germline ends. This CDR3 has 12 residues. In DNA form, the CDR3 reads TGTGCCAGTACTCCGTCGGGTCAGCCCCAGCATTTT. Residues: CASTPSGQPQHF.

This clonotype was found once. The chain has TRBV3-1 and TRBJ2-1; 11 nucleotides align to TRBD2. In germline, CDR1 is LGHDT, CDR2 YNNKEL (reference sequence). This CDR3 is built from 18 residues. The CDR3 here is CTIQEWLAGGLPYNEQFF. DNA of the CDR3: TGTACCATCCAGGAATGGCTAGCGGGAGGTCTCCCCTACAATGAGCAGTTCTTC.

The gene calls are TRBV20-1 and TRBJ2-3; the D gene is possibly TRBD1 (6 bases). Germline V gives CDR1 DFQATT, CDR2 SNEGSKA (reference sequence). Trimming pared 3 bases from V and 6 bases from J, leaving 22 bases between. The CDR3 consists of 16 residues. The CDR3 sequence: CSARGAGTTFRDTQYF. In DNA, the CDR3 is TGCAGTGCTAGGGGAGCCGGGACAACGTTTAGGGATACGCAGTATTTT.

This clonotype was seen more than once but under ten times. Compared with germline, one end of the junction differs, possibly owing to a read error. This chain connects TRBV12-3 or TRBV12-4 to TRBJ2-2; 9 bases are shared with TRBD1. This CDR3 contains 16 residues. CDR3 DNA sequence: TGTGCCAGCAGTCCCCCCGGACAGGGGAACCCCGGGGAGCTGTTTTTT. It specifies CASSPPGQGNPGELFF.

This clonotype was seen a handful of times. V gene TRBV29-1 combines with J gene TRBJ2-4; 8 bases line up with TRBD1. This CDR3 is 15 amino acids long. The V gene's germline CDR1 is SQVTM and CDR2 ANQGSEA. V was pared by 7 bases and J by 8 bases, with 16 bases of the junction left unmatched. The CDR3 DNA is TGCAGCGGATCTTACAGGGGGGCCAAAAAAGACATTCAGTACTTC. Translated, it gives CSGSYRGAKKDIQYF.

In its sample, this clonotype was seen once. The CDR3 protein is CATSAGQGDRNEQFF. The CDR3 DNA reads as TGTGCCACCAGCGCGGGACAGGGGGATCGCAATGAGCAGTTCTTC. The chain employs TRBV24-1 and TRBJ2-1, with TRBD1 matching over 11 bases. Looked up from germline, CDR1 is KGHDR and CDR2 is SFDVKD. The CDR3 has 15 residues. Trimming at V came to 7 bases and at J to 6 bases, leaving 7 bases not matched to a gene.

The J gene is TRBJ1-6, the V gene TRBV5-6, with D possibly TRBD1 on 5 matching bases. V was cut by 0 bases and J by 4 bases, with 8 bases left in between. The CDR3 sequence is 15 residues long. Germline V gives CDR1 SGHDT, CDR2 YYEEEE. CDR3 sequence reads: CASSLAGRYNSPLHF. CDR3 nucleotides: TGTGCCAGCAGCTTGGCGGGACGGTATAATTCACCCCTCCACTTT.

This clonotype was seen a handful of times. The chain employs TRBV5-1 and TRBJ2-3; possibly TRBD2 for D (6 bases). Trimming pared 0 bases from V and 3 bases from J, leaving 14 bases between. Germline V CDR1 and CDR2: SGHRS, YFSETQ. The CDR3 consists of 16 residues. The CDR3 is CASSLVGGGWTDTQYF. CDR3 nucleotides: TGCGCCAGCAGCTTGGTCGGTGGGGGGTGGACAGATACGCAGTATTTT. The variable domain in full, completed from reference TRBV5-1 and TRBJ2-3, reads KAGVTQTPRYLIKTRGQQVTLSCSPISGHRSVSWYQQTPGQGLQFLFEYFSETQRNKGNFPGRFSGRQFSNSRSEMNVSTLELGDSALYLCASSLVGGGWTDTQYFGPGTRLTVL.

This clonotype was picked up a small number of times. The rearrangement links TRBV30 to TRBJ2-3, with 9 bases identical to TRBD2. Germline CDR1 and CDR2: GTSNPN and SVGIG (reference sequence). V lost 5 bases and J lost 4; bases outside the gene matches: 4. This CDR3 has 13 residues. The CDR3 is CAWRGGAPDTQYF. The CDR3 nucleotides read TGTGCCTGGCGCGGGGGGGCCCCAGATACGCAGTATTTT. The whole variable domain, filled in from reference TRBV30 and TRBJ2-3, reads SQTIHQWPATLVQPVGSPLSLECTVEGTSNPNLYWYRQAAGRGLQLLFYSVGIGQISSEVPQNLSASRPQDRQFILSSKKLLLSDSGFYLCAWRGGAPDTQYFGPGTRLTVL.

This clonotype has just a few counts. With a much larger clone just one base away, this may be a read error. The rearrangement uses TRBV9 and TRBJ1-1; D uncertain. The ends were cut back, 0 bases at V and 1 base at J, with 4 bases in the middle. The CDR3 has 13 residues. Germline assignment: CDR1 SGDLS and CDR2 YYNGEE. The CDR3 here is CASSVAPNTEAFF. DNA of the CDR3: TGTGCCAGCAGCGTAGCGCCGAACACTGAAGCTTTCTTT.

This clonotype was counted a few times. V gene TRBV12-3 or TRBV12-4 combines with J gene TRBJ1-5, with 11 bases that match TRBD1. The CDR3 extends over 15 amino acids. V trimming: 7 bases; J trimming: 3 bases; junction bases outside the gene matches: 5. CDR3 loop: CASTWDRGDNQPQHF. As DNA, the CDR3 is TGTGCCAGCACCTGGGACAGGGGGGACAATCAGCCCCAGCATTTT.

The chain has TRBV11-2 and TRBJ1-5, with D maybe TRBD1 (5 bases). CDR1 and CDR2 (germline): SGHAT, FQNNGV. Trimming took off 3 bases at V and 3 bases at J, with 12 bases between the two ends. The CDR3 loop spans 15 amino acids. CDR3 DNA: TGTGCCAGCAGCTTTGTCGGGGGATTCAATCAGCCCCAGCATTTT. Its protein product is CASSFVGGFNQPQHF. The full variable domain, with the rest looked up from reference TRBV11-2 and TRBJ1-5, is EAGVAQSPRYKIIEKRQSVAFWCNPISGHATLYWYQQILGQGPKLLIQFQNNGVVDDSQLPKDRFSAERLKGVDSTLKIQPAKLEDSAVYLCASSFVGGFNQPQHFGDGTRLSIL.

At least ten counts were recorded for this clonotype. V is TRBV12-3 or TRBV12-4 and J is TRBJ1-2; unclear D gene. V was trimmed by 5 bases and J by 2 bases, leaving 12 bases between them. There are 14 residues in the CDR3. DNA for the CDR3: TGTGCCAGCAGTCGCCCGACGCGAAACTATGGCTACACCTTC. Its translation: CASSRPTRNYGYTF.

The chain employs TRBV4-1 and TRBJ1-6, with TRBD1 matching 8 bases. Germline lookup yields CDR1 MGHRA and CDR2 YSYEKL. After removal of 3 bases from V and 9 bases from J, the junction contained 10 bases not matched to a gene. The CDR3 is 16 residues long. The CDR3 DNA is TGCGCCAGCAGCCAGACAGGGGAGCGGAGTAGTTCACCCCTCCACTTT. Encoded protein: CASSQTGERSSSPLHF.

This clonotype was found a few times. The J gene is TRBJ1-2, the V gene TRBV7-8; tentative D call: TRBD1 (5 bases). This CDR3 contains 15 residues. Germline CDR1 is SGHVS and CDR2 is FQNEAQ. V was pared by 5 bases and J by 3 bases, with 16 bases between. DNA for the CDR3: TGTGCCAGCAGCAGAAAGGTTCAGGGCTACTATGGCTACACCTTC. Translation gives CASSRKVQGYYGYTF.

This clonotype was picked up many times. This chain joins TRBV28 and TRBJ1-1; 7 bases map to TRBD1. Germline V CDR1 and CDR2: MDHEN, SYDVKM. The CDR3 extends over 12 amino acids. V was clipped by 6 bases and J by 4 bases; unmatched bases: 2. The CDR3 loop is CASRTGFTEAFF. The CDR3 region has the DNA TGTGCCAGCAGGACAGGGTTCACTGAAGCTTTCTTT.

This clonotype occurred a few times. The chain combines TRBV5-1 with TRBJ2-5, with 7 bases matching TRBD2. The CDR3 has 15 amino acids. CDR1 is SGHRS and CDR2 is YFSETQ in the germline V gene. With V trimmed by 2 bases and J by 5 bases, 9 bases remained unmatched. The CDR3 reads CASSLIVGGMETQYF. Here the CDR3 DNA reads TGCGCCAGCAGCTTAATCGTCGGGGGGATGGAGACCCAGTACTTC.

This clonotype has only one observation. The chain is built from TRBV9 and TRBJ1-2, with TRBD1 as a possible D gene (5 bases). The CDR3 runs to 15 residues. Germline V lookup: CDR1 SGDLS, CDR2 YYNGEE. V was shortened by 5 bases and J by 7 bases, with 21 bases between the two germline ends. Written as DNA, the CDR3 is TGTGCCAGCAGTGTAACCCCTGACAGCGAGCCTGGCTACACCTTC. It is translated as CASSVTPDSEPGYTF.